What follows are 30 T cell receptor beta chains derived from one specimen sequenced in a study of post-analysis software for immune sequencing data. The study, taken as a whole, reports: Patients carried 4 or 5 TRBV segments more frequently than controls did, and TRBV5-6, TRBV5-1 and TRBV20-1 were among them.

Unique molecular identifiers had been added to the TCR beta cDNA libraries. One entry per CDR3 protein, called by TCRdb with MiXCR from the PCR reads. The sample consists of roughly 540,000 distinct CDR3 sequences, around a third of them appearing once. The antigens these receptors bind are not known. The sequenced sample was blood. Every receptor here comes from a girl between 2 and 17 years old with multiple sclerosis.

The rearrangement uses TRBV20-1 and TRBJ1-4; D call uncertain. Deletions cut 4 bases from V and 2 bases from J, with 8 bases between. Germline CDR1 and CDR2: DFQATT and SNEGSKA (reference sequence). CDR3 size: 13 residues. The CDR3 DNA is TGCAGTGCTATCCCCAGGACTAATGAAAAACTGTTTTTT. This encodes CSAIPRTNEKLFF.

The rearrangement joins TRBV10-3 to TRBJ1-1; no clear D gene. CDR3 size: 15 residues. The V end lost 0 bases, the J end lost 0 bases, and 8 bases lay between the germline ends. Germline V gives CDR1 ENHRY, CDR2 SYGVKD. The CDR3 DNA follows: TGTGCCATCAGTGAGTCGTCGCAGCTGAACACTGAAGCTTTCTTT. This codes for CAISESSQLNTEAFF.

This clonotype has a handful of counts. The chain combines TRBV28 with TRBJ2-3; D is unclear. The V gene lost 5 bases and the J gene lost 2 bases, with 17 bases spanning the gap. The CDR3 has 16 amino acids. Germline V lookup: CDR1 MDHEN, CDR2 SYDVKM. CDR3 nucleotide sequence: TGTGCCAGCAGTCCCCCTGGTAGGGTTATCACAGATACGCAGTATTTT. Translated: CASSPPGRVITDTQYF.

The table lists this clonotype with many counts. The chain's CDR3 is CSVVLGTQETQYF. The CDR3 bases are TGCAGCGTTGTTCTCGGGACACAAGAGACCCAGTACTTC. The V call is TRBV29-1, the J call TRBJ2-5; D may be TRBD1 (6 bases). The V and J ends lost 4 bases and 2 bases respectively, with 11 bases between them. The CDR3 consists of 13 residues. The germline V gene encodes CDR1 SQVTM and CDR2 ANQGSEA.

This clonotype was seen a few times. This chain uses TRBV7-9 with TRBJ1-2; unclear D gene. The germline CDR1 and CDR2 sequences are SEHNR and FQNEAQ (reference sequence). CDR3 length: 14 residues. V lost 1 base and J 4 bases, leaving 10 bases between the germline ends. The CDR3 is CASSLGEYSYGYTF. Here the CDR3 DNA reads TGTGCCAGCAGCTTAGGTGAATACTCCTATGGCTACACCTTC.

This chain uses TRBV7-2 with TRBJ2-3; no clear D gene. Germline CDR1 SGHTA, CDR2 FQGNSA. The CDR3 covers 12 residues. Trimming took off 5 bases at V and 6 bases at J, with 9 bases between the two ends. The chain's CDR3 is CASSPYIDTQYF. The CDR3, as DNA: TGTGCCAGCAGCCCCTACATTGATACGCAGTATTTT.

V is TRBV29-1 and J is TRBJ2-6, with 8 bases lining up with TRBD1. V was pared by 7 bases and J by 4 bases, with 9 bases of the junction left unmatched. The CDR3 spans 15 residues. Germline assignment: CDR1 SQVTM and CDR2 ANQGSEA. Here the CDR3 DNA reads TGCAGCGCCGGACAGGGAGTTTCCGGGGCCAACGTCCTGACTTTC. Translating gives CSAGQGVSGANVLTF.

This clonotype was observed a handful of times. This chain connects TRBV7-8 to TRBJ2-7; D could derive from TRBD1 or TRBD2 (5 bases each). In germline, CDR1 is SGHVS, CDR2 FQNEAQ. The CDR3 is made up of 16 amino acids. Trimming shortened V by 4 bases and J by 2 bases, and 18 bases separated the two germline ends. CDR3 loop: CASSSPAVGTAYEQYF. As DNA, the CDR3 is TGTGCCAGCAGCTCCCCTGCCGTGGGGACCGCCTACGAGCAGTACTTC.

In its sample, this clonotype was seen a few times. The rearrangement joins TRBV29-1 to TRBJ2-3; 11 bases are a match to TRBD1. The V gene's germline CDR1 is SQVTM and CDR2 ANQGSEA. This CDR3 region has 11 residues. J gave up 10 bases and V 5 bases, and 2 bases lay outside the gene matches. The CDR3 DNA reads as TGCAGCGTTAGGACAGGGGGCGCGCAGTATTTT. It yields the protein CSVRTGGAQYF.

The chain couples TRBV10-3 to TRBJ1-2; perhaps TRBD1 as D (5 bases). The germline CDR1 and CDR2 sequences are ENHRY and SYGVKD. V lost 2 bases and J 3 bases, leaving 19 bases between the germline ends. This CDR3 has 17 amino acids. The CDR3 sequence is CAISEPGGAGRDYGYTF. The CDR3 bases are TGTGCCATCAGTGAGCCAGGCGGGGCAGGGCGAGACTATGGCTACACCTTC.

CDR3 DNA: TGTGCTAGTGGTCCTCTGGGACAGGGGCGGGAGGACTATGGCTACACCTTC. It encodes CASGPLGQGREDYGYTF. The chain combines TRBV12-5 with TRBJ1-2; 10 bases map to TRBD1. Germline loops: CDR1 LGHNT, CDR2 FRNRAP. CDR3 length equals 17 residues. The V and J ends lost 5 bases and 3 bases, in that order; junction bases with no gene match: 12.

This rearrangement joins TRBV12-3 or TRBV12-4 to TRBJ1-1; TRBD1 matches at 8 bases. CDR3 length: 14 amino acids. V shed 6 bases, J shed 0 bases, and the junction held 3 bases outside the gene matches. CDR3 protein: CASSDRGMNTEAFF. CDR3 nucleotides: TGTGCCAGCAGCGACAGGGGAATGAACACTGAAGCTTTCTTT.

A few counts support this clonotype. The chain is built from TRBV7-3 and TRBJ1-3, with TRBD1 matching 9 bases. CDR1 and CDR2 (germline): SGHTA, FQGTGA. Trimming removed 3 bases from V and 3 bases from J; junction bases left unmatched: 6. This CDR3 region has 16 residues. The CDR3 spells CASSLRTGVFGNTIYF. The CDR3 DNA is TGTGCCAGCAGCTTGAGGACAGGGGTCTTTGGAAACACCATATATTTT.

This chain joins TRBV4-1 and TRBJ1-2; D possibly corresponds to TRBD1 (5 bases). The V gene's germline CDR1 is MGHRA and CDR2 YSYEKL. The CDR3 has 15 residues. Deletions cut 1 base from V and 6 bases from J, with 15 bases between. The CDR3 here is CASSQALGTYHGYTF. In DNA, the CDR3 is TGCGCCAGCAGCCAAGCCCTGGGGACTTACCATGGCTACACCTTC.

The CDR3 DNA follows: TGCGCCAGCAGTCCCGGGACATTCCGAGCTAACTATGGCTACACCTTC. Protein: CASSPGTFRANYGYTF. The chain employs TRBV10-1 and TRBJ1-2; D might be TRBD1 (6 bases). The CDR3 length is 16 residues. Trimming took off 5 bases at V and 0 bases at J, with 16 bases between the two ends. Germline CDR1 WNHNN, CDR2 SYGVQD (reference sequence).

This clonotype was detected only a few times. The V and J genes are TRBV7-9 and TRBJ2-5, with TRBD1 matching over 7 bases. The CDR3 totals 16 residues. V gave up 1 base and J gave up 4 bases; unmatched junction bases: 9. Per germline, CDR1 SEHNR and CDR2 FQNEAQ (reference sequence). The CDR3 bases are TGTGCCAGCAGCTTAGGAGCCTGGGACAGATTAGAGACCCAGTACTTC. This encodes CASSLGAWDRLETQYF.

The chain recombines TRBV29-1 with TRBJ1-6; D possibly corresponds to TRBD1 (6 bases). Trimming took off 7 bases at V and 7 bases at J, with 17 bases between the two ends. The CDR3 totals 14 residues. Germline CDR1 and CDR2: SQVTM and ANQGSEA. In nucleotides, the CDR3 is TGCAGCGCCAGGGGCCCTCAGGGGAATTCACCCCTCCACTTT. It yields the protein CSARGPQGNSPLHF.

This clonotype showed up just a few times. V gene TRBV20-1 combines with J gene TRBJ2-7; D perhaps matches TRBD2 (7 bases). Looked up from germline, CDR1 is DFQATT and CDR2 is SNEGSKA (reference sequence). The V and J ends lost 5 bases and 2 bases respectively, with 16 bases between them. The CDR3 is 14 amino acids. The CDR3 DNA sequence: TGCAGTGCTTTTAGGGGGGGAAGCGCCTACGAGCAGTACTTC. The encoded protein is CSAFRGGSAYEQYF.

The CDR3 bases are TGCAGCGCCCGGGGACGGTGGGTGCAGTATTTT. This translates into CSARGRWVQYF. V gene TRBV29-1 combines with J gene TRBJ2-3; either TRBD1 or TRBD2 may supply D (5 bases each). The V end lost 7 bases, the J end lost 11 bases, and 16 bases lay between the germline ends. This CDR3 has 11 amino acids. The germline V gene encodes CDR1 SQVTM and CDR2 ANQGSEA.

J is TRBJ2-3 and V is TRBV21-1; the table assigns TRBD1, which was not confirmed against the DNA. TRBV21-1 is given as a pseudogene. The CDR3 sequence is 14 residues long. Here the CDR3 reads CASRPGLAADTQYF. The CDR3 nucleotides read TGTGCCAGCAGACCGGGACTAGCGGCAGATACGCAGTATTTT.

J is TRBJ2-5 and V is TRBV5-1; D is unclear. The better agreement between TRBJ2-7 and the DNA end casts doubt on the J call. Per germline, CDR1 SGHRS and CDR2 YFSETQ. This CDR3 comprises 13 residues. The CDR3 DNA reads TGCGCCAGCAGCTTGGAACCCATATACGAGCAGTACTTC. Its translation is CASSLEPIYEQYF.

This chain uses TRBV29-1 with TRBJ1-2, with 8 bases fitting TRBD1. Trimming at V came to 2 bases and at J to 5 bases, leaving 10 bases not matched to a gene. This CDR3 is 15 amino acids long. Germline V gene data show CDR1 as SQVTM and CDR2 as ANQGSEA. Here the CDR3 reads CSVELGTGLQYGYTF. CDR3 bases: TGCAGCGTTGAATTGGGGACAGGACTGCAGTATGGCTACACCTTC.

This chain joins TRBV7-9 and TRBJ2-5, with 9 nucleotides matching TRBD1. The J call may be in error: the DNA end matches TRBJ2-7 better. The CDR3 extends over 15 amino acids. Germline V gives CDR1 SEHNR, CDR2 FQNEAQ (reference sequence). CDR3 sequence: CASSSVGQGHREQYF. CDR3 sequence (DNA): TGTGCCAGCAGCTCAGTGGGACAGGGTCACCGCGAGCAGTACTTC.

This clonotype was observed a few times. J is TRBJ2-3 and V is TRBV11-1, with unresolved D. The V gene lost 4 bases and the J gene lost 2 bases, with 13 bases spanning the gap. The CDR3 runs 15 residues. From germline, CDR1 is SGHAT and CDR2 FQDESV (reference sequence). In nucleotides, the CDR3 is TGTGCCAGCAGCTCCGGCGGTAGGGACACAGATACGCAGTATTTT. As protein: CASSSGGRDTDTQYF.

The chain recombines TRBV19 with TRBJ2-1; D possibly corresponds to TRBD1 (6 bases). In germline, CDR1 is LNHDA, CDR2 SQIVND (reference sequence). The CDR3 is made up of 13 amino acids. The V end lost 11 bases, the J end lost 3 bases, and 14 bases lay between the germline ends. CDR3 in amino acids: CAGGGPLYNEQFF. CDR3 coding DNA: TGTGCCGGGGGCGGGCCACTCTACAATGAGCAGTTCTTC.

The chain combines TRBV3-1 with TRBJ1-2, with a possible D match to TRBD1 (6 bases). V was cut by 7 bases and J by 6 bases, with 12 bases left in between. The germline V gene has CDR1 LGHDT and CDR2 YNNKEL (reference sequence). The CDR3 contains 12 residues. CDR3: CASTAEGDGYTF. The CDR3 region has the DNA TGTGCCAGCACGGCGGAGGGGGATGGCTACACCTTC.

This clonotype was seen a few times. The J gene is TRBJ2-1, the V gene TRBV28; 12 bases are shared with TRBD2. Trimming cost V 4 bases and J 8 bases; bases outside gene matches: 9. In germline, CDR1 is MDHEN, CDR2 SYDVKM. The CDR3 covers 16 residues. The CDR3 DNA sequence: TGTGCCAGCAGTTCCCCGACTAGCGGGGGTCCCGATGAGCAGTTCTTC. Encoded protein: CASSSPTSGGPDEQFF.

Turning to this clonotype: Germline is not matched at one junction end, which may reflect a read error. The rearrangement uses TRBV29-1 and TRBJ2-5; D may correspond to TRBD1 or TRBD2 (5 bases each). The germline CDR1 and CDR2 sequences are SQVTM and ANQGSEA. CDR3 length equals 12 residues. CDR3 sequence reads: CSGEDMGVEQYF. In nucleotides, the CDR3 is TGCAGCGGTGAAGACATGGGGGTAGAGCAGTACTTC.

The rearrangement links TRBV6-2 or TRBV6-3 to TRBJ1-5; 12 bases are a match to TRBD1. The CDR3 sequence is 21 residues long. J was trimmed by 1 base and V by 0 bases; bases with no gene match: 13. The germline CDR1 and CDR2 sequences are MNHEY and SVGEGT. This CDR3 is CASSYSKVWDRGLESNQPQHF. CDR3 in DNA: TGTGCCAGCAGTTACTCGAAGGTTTGGGACAGGGGGCTAGAGAGCAATCAGCCCCAGCATTTT.

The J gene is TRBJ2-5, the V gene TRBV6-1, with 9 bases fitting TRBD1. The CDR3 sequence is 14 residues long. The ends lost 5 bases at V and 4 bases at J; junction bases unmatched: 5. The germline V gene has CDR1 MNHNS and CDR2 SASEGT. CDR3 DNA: TGTGCCAGCAGTTCGGGACAGGGTACAGAGACCCAGTACTTC. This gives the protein CASSSGQGTETQYF.